One and the same sample provided the 7 T cell receptor beta chains below, sequenced in a study of beta chain features in type 1 diabetes. Reverse transcription of all isolated RNA meant that expressed TCRB transcripts were sequenced. Clones were sequenced by immunoSEQ multiplex PCR, and TCRdb holds only the in-frame ones, with some missing. Here the sample spans just under 150,000 clones, about 9.4% being singletons. The specimen sequenced was naive CD4+ T cells from blood. These receptors were collected from a man younger than 35 in good health.

This clone was counted a few times. As DNA, the CDR3 is TGTGCCAGCAGCCCAACCTTAGCTAACTATGGCTACACCTTC. It yields the protein CASSPTLANYGYTF. The rearrangement links TRBV7-2 to TRBJ1-2; no clear D. V gave up 5 bases and J gave up 0 bases, with 10 bases separating them. The CDR3 has 14 residues. Germline CDR1 is SGHTA and CDR2 is FQGNSA.

V gene TRBV10-3 combines with J gene TRBJ2-1; 12 bases agree with TRBD2. The CDR3 loop spans 18 amino acids. Germline CDR1 ENHRY, CDR2 SYGVKD. V lost 6 bases, J lost 0 bases, and 9 bases stayed unmatched. CDR3 loop: CAIRQLAGGSSSYNEQFF. CDR3 nucleotides: TGTGCCATCAGGCAACTAGCGGGGGGTTCCAGCTCCTACAATGAGCAGTTCTTC.

The table lists this clone with a few counts. V usage is TRBV28 and J usage is TRBJ2-7; 8 bases are shared with TRBD1. V lost 6 bases and J lost 3; bases outside the gene matches: 10. The germline V gene encodes CDR1 MDHEN and CDR2 SYDVKM. CDR3 length: 15 residues. The DNA for the CDR3 is TGTGCCAGCAGCATGCCGGACAGGGCTGTCTACGAGCAGTACTTC. Residues: CASSMPDRAVYEQYF.

The rearrangement joins TRBV15 to TRBJ1-4; D gene uncertain. This CDR3 contains 16 residues. The V end was cut by 0 bases, the J end by 6 bases, with 14 bases between. Germline V lookup: CDR1 LNHNV, CDR2 YYDKDF (reference sequence). CDR3 nucleotide sequence: TGTGCCACCAGCAGAGATCCGGCAGTGAGGGATGAAAAACTGTTTTTT. It yields the protein CATSRDPAVRDEKLFF. The full variable domain, in which reference TRBV15 and TRBJ1-4 provide the parts outside the CDR3, is DAMVIQNPRYQVTQFGKPVTLSCSQTLNHNVMYWYQQKSSQAPKLLFHYYDKDFNNEADTPDNFQSRRPNTSFCFLDIRSPGLGDTAMYLCATSRDPAVRDEKLFFGSGTQLSVL.

The chain has TRBV4-2 and TRBJ2-7; 13 nucleotides agree with TRBD2. CDR1 and CDR2 (germline): LGHNA, YNFKEQ. This CDR3 has 15 amino acids. Trimming took 3 bases from V and 3 from J; bases not matched to a gene: 2. CDR3 DNA sequence: TGTGCCAGCAGCCATACTAGCGGGGGGGACTACGAGCAGTACTTC. This codes for CASSHTSGGDYEQYF.

This clone was picked up a small number of times. The J gene is TRBJ2-1, the V gene TRBV7-2; TRBD2 agrees at 7 bases. The CDR3 spans 19 residues. With 5 bases clipped from V and 0 bases from J, the junction kept 16 bases outside the gene matches. The germline gives CDR1 SGHTA, CDR2 FQGNSA. As DNA, the CDR3 is TGTGCCAGCAGCCCAAGGAAAAAGACTAGCCGGAGCTCCTACAATGAGCAGTTCTTC. Translating it yields CASSPRKKTSRSSYNEQFF.

This chain uses TRBV4-1 with TRBJ1-2; D is undetermined. V gave up 0 bases and J gave up 6 bases, with 11 bases separating them. Germline CDR1 MGHRA, CDR2 YSYEKL. CDR3 length: 14 amino acids. This chain's CDR3 is CASSQDRRGDGYTF. CDR3 nucleotide sequence: TGCGCCAGCAGCCAAGACCGGCGAGGAGATGGCTACACCTTC.